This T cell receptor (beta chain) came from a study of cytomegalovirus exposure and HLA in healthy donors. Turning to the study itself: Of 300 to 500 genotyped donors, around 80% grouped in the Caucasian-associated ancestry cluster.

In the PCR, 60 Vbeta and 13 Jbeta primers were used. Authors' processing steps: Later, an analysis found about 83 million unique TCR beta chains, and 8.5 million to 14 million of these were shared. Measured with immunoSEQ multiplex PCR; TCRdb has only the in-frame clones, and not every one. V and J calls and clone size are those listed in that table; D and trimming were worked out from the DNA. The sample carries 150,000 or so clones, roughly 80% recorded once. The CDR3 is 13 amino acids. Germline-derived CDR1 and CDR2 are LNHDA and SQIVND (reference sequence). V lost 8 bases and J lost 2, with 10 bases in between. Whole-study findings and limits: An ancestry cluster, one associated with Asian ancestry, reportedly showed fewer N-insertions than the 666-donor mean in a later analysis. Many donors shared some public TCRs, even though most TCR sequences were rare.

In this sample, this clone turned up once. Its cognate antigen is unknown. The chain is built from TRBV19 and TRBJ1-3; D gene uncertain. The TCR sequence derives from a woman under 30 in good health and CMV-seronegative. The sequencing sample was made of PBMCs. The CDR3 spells CASGGSAGNTIYF. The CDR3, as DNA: TGTGCCAGTGGAGGGAGTGCTGGAAACACCATATATTTT.